These T cell receptor beta chains were read from a single sample in a study of blood T cell repertoires in COVID-19. Data came from immunoSEQ multiplex PCR; TCRdb stores just in-frame clones and leaves some out. The repertoire holds a few hundred thousand clones, with 85% as singletons. The sequencing sample was made of peripheral blood. The receptors derive from a young woman with acute or convalescent COVID-19. Each CDR3 is given without its conserved first and last residue. The order of the fields is V gene, D gene, clone size, CDR3 length, CDR3 protein. The D gene is left open where the match is weak. Clone sizes are given selectively: once, few, many, or a class where the clone is expanded.

V gene: TRBV2; D gene: TRBD1; clone size: NA; CDR3 length: 14; CDR3 protein: ASSGTGQVSNQPQH
V gene: TRBV10-3; D gene: TRBD1; clone size: NA; CDR3 length: 12; CDR3 protein: ASGTGDSGNTIY
V gene: TRBV21-1; D gene: NA; clone size: NA; CDR3 length: 14; CDR3 protein: ASSKGGTGYNQPQH
V gene: TRBV4-2; D gene: TRBD2; clone size: NA; CDR3 length: 13; CDR3 protein: ASSQVWLAGNEQF
V gene: TRBV7-2; D gene: NA; clone size: NA; CDR3 length: 13; CDR3 protein: ASSLFQVPTYEQY
V gene: TRBV18; D gene: TRBD1; clone size: NA; CDR3 length: 20; CDR3 protein: ASSPVVWVHHNTGVGYNEQF
V gene: TRBV2; D gene: TRBD1; clone size: NA; CDR3 length: 12; CDR3 protein: ASSRQGADQPQH
V gene: TRBV7-3; D gene: NA; clone size: NA; CDR3 length: 9; CDR3 protein: ASSGSEGYT
V gene: TRBV5-1; D gene: TRBD2; clone size: NA; CDR3 length: 12; CDR3 protein: ASSLVTSGYEQY
V gene: TRBV7-6; D gene: TRBD1; clone size: NA; CDR3 length: 11; CDR3 protein: ASSSGQGDGYT
V gene: TRBV3-1/TRBV3-2; D gene: NA; clone size: NA; CDR3 length: 11; CDR3 protein: ASSQVSYYEQY
V gene: TRBV11-1; D gene: NA; clone size: NA; CDR3 length: 10; CDR3 protein: ASSPDTYGYT
V gene: TRBV19; D gene: TRBD2; clone size: NA; CDR3 length: 14; CDR3 protein: ASRLTSAEGGNEQF
V gene: TRBV29-1; D gene: NA; clone size: NA; CDR3 length: 11; CDR3 protein: SVDSQRGYGYT
V gene: TRBV28; D gene: NA; clone size: NA; CDR3 length: 13; CDR3 protein: ASLSWARGTGELF
V gene: TRBV29-1; D gene: NA; clone size: NA; CDR3 length: 10; CDR3 protein: SAQGTTAEAF
V gene: TRBV28; D gene: TRBD1; clone size: NA; CDR3 length: 13; CDR3 protein: ASGTGGVGNQPQH
V gene: TRBV9; D gene: NA; clone size: NA; CDR3 length: 12; CDR3 protein: ASSVLGGDYGYT
V gene: TRBV7-9; D gene: NA; clone size: NA; CDR3 length: 10; CDR3 protein: AGSLGPDTQY
V gene: TRBV6-1; D gene: NA; clone size: NA; CDR3 length: 10; CDR3 protein: ASSDREDKLF
V gene: TRBV12-3/TRBV12-4; D gene: TRBD1; clone size: NA; CDR3 length: 11; CDR3 protein: ASSPTGPHEQY
V gene: TRBV7-3; D gene: NA; clone size: few; CDR3 length: 13; CDR3 protein: ASSLISGYNSPLH
V gene: TRBV6-6; D gene: NA; clone size: NA; CDR3 length: 14; CDR3 protein: ATIRGGDVPDSPLH
V gene: TRBV6-5; D gene: NA; clone size: NA; CDR3 length: 14; CDR3 protein: ASSYSETQITGELF
V gene: TRBV28; D gene: NA; clone size: NA; CDR3 length: 15; CDR3 protein: ASSPVKLRDSPPSQY
V gene: TRBV6-1; D gene: TRBD1; clone size: NA; CDR3 length: 14; CDR3 protein: ASSAFDREPYNEQF
V gene: TRBV4-1; D gene: NA; clone size: NA; CDR3 length: 10; CDR3 protein: ASSPTGTEAF
V gene: TRBV19; D gene: NA; clone size: NA; CDR3 length: 11; CDR3 protein: ASSRGPADTQY
V gene: TRBV11-1; D gene: TRBD2; clone size: NA; CDR3 length: 13; CDR3 protein: ASSVSGGSPYEQY
V gene: TRBV14; D gene: NA; clone size: NA; CDR3 length: 11; CDR3 protein: ASSPTTNEKLF
V gene: TRBV4-2; D gene: TRBD2; clone size: NA; CDR3 length: 14; CDR3 protein: ASSQDLAGGTDTQY
V gene: TRBV9; D gene: NA; clone size: NA; CDR3 length: 13; CDR3 protein: ASSTRTSSDEKLF
V gene: TRBV21-1; D gene: NA; clone size: NA; CDR3 length: 12; CDR3 protein: ASGPGQLTDTQY
V gene: TRBV5-1; D gene: TRBD2; clone size: NA; CDR3 length: 14; CDR3 protein: ASSLEAGGFYVDRY
V gene: TRBV7-3; D gene: TRBD1; clone size: NA; CDR3 length: 13; CDR3 protein: ASSLGQGLTGELF
V gene: TRBV6-5; D gene: TRBD1; clone size: NA; CDR3 length: 11; CDR3 protein: ASSQTGAGGYT
V gene: TRBV10-3; D gene: TRBD1; clone size: NA; CDR3 length: 13; CDR3 protein: AISAGQGQNSPLH
V gene: TRBV25-1; D gene: TRBD1; clone size: NA; CDR3 length: 13; CDR3 protein: ASSETGGINSPLH
V gene: TRBV19; D gene: NA; clone size: NA; CDR3 length: 13; CDR3 protein: ASSPPGWRGTEAF
V gene: TRBV6-6; D gene: NA; clone size: NA; CDR3 length: 12; CDR3 protein: ASSPEIAGNEQF
V gene: TRBV27; D gene: TRBD2; clone size: few; CDR3 length: 14; CDR3 protein: ASSLLTSGRDNEQF
V gene: TRBV14; D gene: NA; clone size: NA; CDR3 length: 17; CDR3 protein: ASSQDPWRADNSGNTIY
V gene: TRBV21-1; D gene: NA; clone size: once; CDR3 length: 15; CDR3 protein: ASSKERRGEGREKLF
V gene: TRBV3-1/TRBV3-2; D gene: NA; clone size: NA; CDR3 length: 11; CDR3 protein: ASSQGLLNEQF
V gene: TRBV5-6; D gene: TRBD1; clone size: NA; CDR3 length: 11; CDR3 protein: ASSQDRGQEQF
V gene: TRBV24-1; D gene: TRBD2; clone size: NA; CDR3 length: 15; CDR3 protein: ATSDSGTSGSTDTQY
V gene: TRBV5-5; D gene: TRBD2; clone size: NA; CDR3 length: 13; CDR3 protein: ASSLLAGAYNEQF
V gene: TRBV28; D gene: NA; clone size: NA; CDR3 length: 12; CDR3 protein: ASSEIGARETQY
V gene: TRBV5-1; D gene: TRBD1; clone size: NA; CDR3 length: 13; CDR3 protein: ASSFRGPPQETQY
V gene: TRBV5-1; D gene: NA; clone size: NA; CDR3 length: 13; CDR3 protein: ASSNASIAGETQY
V gene: TRBV3-1/TRBV3-2; D gene: TRBD1; clone size: NA; CDR3 length: 19; CDR3 protein: ASSQEGDFLSRGLSSYEQY
V gene: TRBV10-2; D gene: NA; clone size: NA; CDR3 length: 13; CDR3 protein: ASSAQYATNEKLF
V gene: TRBV14; D gene: TRBD2; clone size: NA; CDR3 length: 15; CDR3 protein: ASSQDSWDREAYEQY
V gene: TRBV15; D gene: TRBD1; clone size: NA; CDR3 length: 11; CDR3 protein: ATSGSTGAEAF
V gene: TRBV6-6; D gene: NA; clone size: few; CDR3 length: 12; CDR3 protein: ASSTEAGANVLT
V gene: TRBV7-3; D gene: TRBD1; clone size: NA; CDR3 length: 11; CDR3 protein: ASRGGQDYGYT
V gene: TRBV4-1; D gene: NA; clone size: NA; CDR3 length: 11; CDR3 protein: ATWGTSSYEQY
V gene: TRBV9; D gene: NA; clone size: NA; CDR3 length: 12; CDR3 protein: ASSVDSSNQPQH